Listed below are T cell receptor beta chains from one sample, sequenced in a study of cytomegalovirus exposure and HLA in healthy donors. Libraries were prepared by immunoSEQ multiplex PCR; TCRdb keeps only in-frame clonotypes and omits some of them. This table holds around 99,000 clones, roughly 73% found once. The sample was PBMCs. The receptor set was obtained from a man aged 25 to 40 in good health and CMV-seronegative. Both conserved end residues are part of each CDR3. Each record gives: D gene, J gene, V gene, clone size, CDR3 protein, CDR3 DNA. D genes are given only for firm matches. Clone size is shown for a subset of rows, as once, few, many or a class of expanded clone.

NA,TRBJ1-4,TRBV5-4,NA,CASGLRRGGVNEKLFF,TGTGCCAGCGGACTTAGACGCGGGGGGGTTAATGAAAAACTGTTTTTT
TRBD1,TRBJ2-7,TRBV19,NA,CASREQYRGLYEQYF,TGTGCCAGTAGAGAACAGTACAGGGGGCTATACGAGCAGTACTTC
TRBD2,TRBJ2-1,TRBV19,NA,CASSSGGGYNEQFF,TGTGCCAGTAGTAGTGGCGGGGGGTACAATGAGCAGTTCTTC
NA,TRBJ2-3,TRBV5-1,NA,CASSLAGQTTDTQYF,TGCGCCAGCAGCTTGGCCGGACAGACCACAGATACGCAGTATTTT
TRBD1,TRBJ1-5,TRBV28,NA,CASSFPGGQPQHF,TGTGCCAGCAGTTTCCCAGGGGGTCAGCCCCAGCATTTT
TRBD1,TRBJ2-3,TRBV28,NA,CASSWDRGRRDTQYF,TGTGCCAGCAGTTGGGACAGGGGGAGACGTGATACGCAGTATTTT
NA,TRBJ2-2,TRBV11-1,NA,CASSPSGGLTGELFF,TGTGCCAGCAGCCCTTCGGGGGGCCTCACCGGGGAGCTGTTTTTT
TRBD1,TRBJ1-5,TRBV6-5,NA,CASSSTGGEQPQHF,TGTGCCAGCAGCTCTACAGGGGGCGAACAGCCCCAGCATTTT
TRBD1,TRBJ2-3,TRBV6-6,few,CASSFPWTGGRDTQYF,TGTGCCAGCAGTTTCCCGTGGACAGGGGGCCGGGATACGCAGTATTTT
TRBD2,TRBJ2-1,TRBV6-1,NA,CASTPGLANNEQFF,TGTGCCAGTACACCGGGACTAGCAAACAATGAGCAGTTCTTC
NA,TRBJ1-5,TRBV30,NA,CAWSVGVSQPQHF,TGTGCCTGGAGTGTAGGGGTAAGTCAGCCCCAGCATTTT
TRBD2,TRBJ2-7,TRBV10-2,NA,CASSDHSGRHASYEQYF,TGCGCCAGCAGTGACCATAGCGGGCGCCACGCCTCCTACGAGCAGTACTTC
TRBD2,TRBJ2-1,TRBV7-2,NA,CASSLIAGGGNEQFF,TGTGCCAGCAGCTTAATAGCGGGGGGCGGGAATGAGCAGTTCTTC
NA,TRBJ2-5,TRBV11-2,NA,CASSLQETQYF,TGTGCCAGCAGCCTTCAAGAGACCCAGTACTTC
NA,TRBJ2-7,TRBV5-1,once,CASSPRSSGSYEQYF,TGCGCCAGCAGCCCCCGGAGTAGCGGCTCCTACGAGCAGTACTTC
NA,TRBJ1-2,TRBV6-1,NA,CASSEATRGGYTF,TGTGCCAGCAGTGAAGCGACTCGAGGTGGCTACACCTTC
NA,TRBJ2-1,TRBV2,once,CASSPRENRYNEQFF,TGTGCCAGCAGCCCACGGGAGAACCGGTACAATGAGCAGTTCTTC
NA,TRBJ2-1,TRBV7-9,NA,CASSFLGNRAGYNEQFF,TGTGCCAGCAGCTTTTTGGGCAACCGGGCGGGGTACAATGAGCAGTTCTTC
NA,TRBJ2-2,TRBV28,NA,CASQETGNTGELFF,TGTGCCAGTCAAGAGACAGGGAACACCGGGGAGCTGTTTTTT
NA,TRBJ1-2,TRBV6-1,NA,CASSDRVGGYTF,TGTGCCAGCAGTGACAGGGTCGGGGGCTACACCTTC
TRBD2,TRBJ2-1,TRBV14,NA,CASSPGGLAGQFF,TGTGCCAGCAGCCCCGGGGGACTAGCAGGGCAGTTCTTC
TRBD1,TRBJ1-2,TRBV5-1,NA,CASSLGQGNYGYTF,TGCGCCAGCAGCTTGGGACAGGGTAACTATGGCTACACCTTC
TRBD1,TRBJ2-2,TRBV5-1,NA,CASSSGQGSTGELFF,TGCGCCAGCAGCTCGGGACAGGGGAGCACCGGGGAGCTGTTTTTT
TRBD2,TRBJ2-1,TRBV7-3,NA,CASSALAGQYNEQFF,TGTGCCAGCAGCGCCCTAGCGGGACAATACAATGAGCAGTTCTTC
NA,TRBJ2-5,TRBV10-3,NA,CAINPTRNEETQYF,TGTGCCATCAACCCAACTAGGAATGAAGAGACCCAGTACTTC
NA,TRBJ1-1,TRBV5-1,few,CASSPRGNTEAFF,TGCGCCAGCAGCCCCCGGGGAAACACTGAAGCTTTCTTT
TRBD1,TRBJ1-5,TRBV30,NA,CAWSRSPGQRNQPQHF,TGTGCCTGGAGTAGATCGCCGGGACAGAGAAATCAGCCCCAGCATTTT
NA,TRBJ2-5,TRBV7-9,NA,CSSSLDLVGETQYF,TGTTCCAGCAGCTTAGACCTCGTCGGGGAGACCCAGTACTTC
TRBD1,TRBJ2-7,TRBV6-6,NA,CASRGQAGVYEQYF,TGTGCCAGCAGAGGACAGGCCGGGGTCTACGAGCAGTACTTC
NA,TRBJ2-3,TRBV5-1,NA,CASRFTGMDSTDTQYF,TGCGCCAGCAGATTTACAGGGATGGATAGCACAGATACGCAGTATTTT
NA,TRBJ1-1,TRBV5-1,NA,CASSYTGNTEAFF,TGCGCCAGCAGCTACACGGGAAACACTGAAGCTTTCTTT
NA,TRBJ2-7,TRBV30,few,CAWMRGPLEQYF,TGTGCCTGGATGCGGGGGCCCCTCGAGCAGTACTTC
TRBD2,TRBJ2-3,TRBV10-3,NA,CAISESKTSATDTQYF,TGTGCCATCAGTGAGTCAAAGACTAGCGCCACAGATACGCAGTATTTT
TRBD2,TRBJ2-4,TRBV29-1,NA,CSVRLAEGIQYF,TGCAGCGTGAGACTAGCGGAGGGGATTCAGTACTTC
NA,TRBJ2-2,TRBV9,NA,CASSVVGSGNTGELFF,TGTGCCAGCAGCGTAGTAGGTAGCGGGAACACCGGGGAGCTGTTTTTT
TRBD1,TRBJ1-6,TRBV10-2,NA,CASMDRGASPLHF,TGCGCCAGCATGGACAGGGGAGCTTCACCCCTCCACTTT
NA,TRBJ2-1,TRBV10-1,NA,CASSENVNSEQFF,TGCGCCAGCAGTGAGAACGTGAACAGTGAGCAGTTCTTC
TRBD2,TRBJ2-3,TRBV14,NA,CASSPLAGGPGTDTQYF,TGTGCCAGCAGCCCCCTAGCGGGAGGGCCGGGCACAGATACGCAGTATTTT
NA,TRBJ2-3,TRBV7-6,NA,CASSLGPQDATDTQYF,TGTGCCAGCAGCTTAGGGCCCCAGGATGCCACAGATACGCAGTATTTT
TRBD2,TRBJ2-2,TRBV7-2,NA,CASSLDGGGIGELFF,TGTGCCAGCAGCTTAGACGGGGGGGGAATCGGGGAGCTGTTTTTT
TRBD1,TRBJ1-4,TRBV18,NA,CASSPRLTGNEKLFF,TGTGCCAGCTCACCAAGGCTGACAGGGAATGAAAAACTGTTTTTT
TRBD1,TRBJ2-7,TRBV2,NA,CASSPGQGLEQYF,TGTGCCAGCAGCCCGGGACAGGGTTTAGAGCAGTACTTC
TRBD1,TRBJ1-1,TRBV13,NA,CASSFLGGGDGGAFF,TGTGCCAGCAGCTTCCTAGGGGGCGGAGATGGCGGAGCTTTCTTT
NA,TRBJ1-4,TRBV28,NA,CASSLRNEKLFF,TGTGCCAGCAGTCTACGGAATGAAAAACTGTTTTTT
NA,TRBJ2-2,TRBV5-1,NA,CASRQDRPTGELFF,TGCGCCAGCAGACAAGACAGACCCACCGGGGAGCTGTTTTTT
TRBD2,TRBJ2-3,TRBV29-1,NA,CSVWTSGGPDTQYF,TGCAGCGTTTGGACTAGCGGGGGACCAGATACGCAGTATTTT
TRBD2,TRBJ2-1,TRBV19,NA,CASSIVPRRNGGALSLNEQFF,TGTGCCAGTAGTATAGTGCCCCGAAGAAACGGGGGGGCGCTCTCGTTGAATGAGCAGTTCTTC
NA,TRBJ2-2,TRBV2,few,CASSWGVSGELFF,TGTGCCAGCAGCTGGGGGGTCTCCGGGGAGCTGTTTTTT
TRBD2,TRBJ2-3,TRBV9,once,CASSAFRTSGSADTQYF,TGTGCCAGCAGTGCCTTTCGGACTAGCGGGAGTGCGGATACGCAGTATTTT
TRBD2,TRBJ2-7,TRBV7-2,NA,CASSPTLRTSGRREQYF,TGTGCCAGCAGCCCCACCCTCAGGACTAGCGGGAGGCGCGAGCAGTACTTC
NA,TRBJ2-1,TRBV5-6,NA,CASSTGDNSYNEQFF,TGTGCCAGCAGCACCGGGGATAACTCCTACAATGAGCAGTTCTTC
TRBD2,TRBJ2-2,TRBV30,NA,CAWKLGLGNTGELFF,TGTGCCTGGAAGCTTGGACTAGGGAACACCGGGGAGCTGTTTTTT
NA,TRBJ1-4,TRBV7-9,NA,CASSLPGLLEKLFF,TGTGCCAGCAGCTTACCCGGGTTGCTTGAAAAACTGTTTTTT
TRBD1,TRBJ2-3,TRBV5-6,NA,CASSWRTGADTQYF,TGTGCCAGCAGCTGGAGGACAGGGGCAGATACGCAGTATTTT